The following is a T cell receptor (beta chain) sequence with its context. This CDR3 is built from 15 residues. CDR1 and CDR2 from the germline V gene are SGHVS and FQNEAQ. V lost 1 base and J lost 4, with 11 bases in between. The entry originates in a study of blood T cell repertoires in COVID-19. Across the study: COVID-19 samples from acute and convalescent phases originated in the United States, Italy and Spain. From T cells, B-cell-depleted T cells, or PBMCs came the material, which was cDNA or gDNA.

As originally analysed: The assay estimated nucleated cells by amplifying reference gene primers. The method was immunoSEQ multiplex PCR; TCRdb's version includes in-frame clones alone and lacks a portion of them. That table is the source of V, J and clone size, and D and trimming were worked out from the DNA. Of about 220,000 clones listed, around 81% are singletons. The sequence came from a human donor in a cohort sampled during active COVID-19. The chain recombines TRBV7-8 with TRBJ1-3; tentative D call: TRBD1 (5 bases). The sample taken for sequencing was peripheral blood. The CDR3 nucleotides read TGTGCCAGCAGCTTAGTCCAGGGTTTCGGAAACACCATATATTTT. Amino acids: CASSLVQGFGNTIYF.